These 18 T cell receptor beta chains share one sample of origin, sequenced in a study of blood T cell repertoires in COVID-19. TCRdb's table, derived via immunoSEQ multiplex PCR, lists solely in-frame clones and lacks some. The sample holds around 320,000 clones, 70% to 90% seen once. Sequenced: peripheral blood. These receptors all stem from a human donor in a cohort sampled during active COVID-19.

The chain couples TRBV20-1 to TRBJ2-3, with 8 nucleotides matching TRBD2. V lost 3 bases and J lost 3; bases outside the gene matches: 14. Germline loops: CDR1 DFQATT, CDR2 SNEGSKA (reference sequence). CDR3 length equals 17 residues. CDR3 in amino acids: CSASWSGGLLATDTQYF. The CDR3 DNA sequence: TGCAGTGCTAGTTGGAGCGGGGGCCTTCTAGCGACAGATACGCAGTATTTT.

This clone appeared once. The chain has TRBV30 and TRBJ2-1; 7 bases agree with TRBD1. CDR1 and CDR2 (germline): GTSNPN, SVGIG (reference sequence). J lost 3 bases, V lost 1 base, and 3 bases had no gene match. The CDR3 has 14 residues. This CDR3 is CAWSEGGVYNEQFF. In nucleotides, the CDR3 is TGTGCCTGGAGTGAAGGGGGCGTCTACAATGAGCAGTTCTTC.

The chain links TRBV3-1 (or the pseudogene TRBV3-2) to TRBJ1-2; D is possibly TRBD1 (5 bases). Germline V lookup: CDR1 LGHDT, CDR2 YNNKEL (reference sequence). V gave up 1 base and J gave up 7 bases, with 13 bases separating them. The CDR3 length is 14 residues. CDR3 amino acids: CASSQGAGRGGYTF. The CDR3 nucleotides are TGTGCCAGCAGCCAAGGCGCAGGGCGAGGTGGCTACACCTTC.

This chain joins TRBV27 and TRBJ2-7; maybe TRBD2 (5 bases). This CDR3 comprises 15 residues. With 3 bases removed from V and 0 bases from J, the gap between germline ends came to 12 bases. Germline V lookup: CDR1 MNHEY, CDR2 SMNVEV (reference sequence). CDR3 residues: CASSFGLASSYEQYF. The CDR3 DNA is TGTGCCAGCAGTTTTGGACTTGCTTCCTCCTACGAGCAGTACTTC.

V and J are TRBV27 and TRBJ1-2, with 7 bases aligning to TRBD1. The CDR3 consists of 13 residues. V lost 4 bases to trimming and J lost 6 bases; unmatched junction nucleotides: 5. Germline CDR1 reads MNHEY; CDR2 reads SMNVEV (reference sequence). The CDR3 spells CASSYTGVNGYTF. In DNA form, the CDR3 reads TGTGCCAGCAGTTACACAGGGGTTAATGGCTACACCTTC.

The chain combines TRBV9 with TRBJ2-1; TRBD2 is a possible D gene (6 bases). V lost 1 base, J lost 4 bases, and 15 bases lay in between. Germline CDR1 reads SGDLS; CDR2 reads YYNGEE. The CDR3 has 16 amino acids. The CDR3 region is CASSVRVGGTYNEQFF. DNA for the CDR3: TGTGCCAGCAGCGTAAGAGTCGGGGGAACTTACAATGAGCAGTTCTTC.

The chain is built from TRBV10-3 and TRBJ2-1; D uncertain. V was pared by 4 bases and J by 7 bases, with 14 bases between. The V gene's germline CDR1 is ENHRY and CDR2 SYGVKD. The CDR3 is 14 amino acids. The CDR3 region is CAISGLEIRNEQFF. In DNA, the CDR3 is TGTGCCATCAGTGGGCTAGAAATTAGGAATGAGCAGTTCTTC.

The J gene is TRBJ1-4, the V gene TRBV5-1; D gene ambiguous. CDR1 is SGHRS and CDR2 is YFSETQ in the germline V gene. The CDR3 length is 14 residues. V was pared by 4 bases and J by 2 bases, with 9 bases between. The CDR3 region is CASSGGNTNEKLFF. The CDR3 nucleotides read TGCGCCAGCAGCGGAGGGAACACTAATGAAAAACTGTTTTTT.

The V call is TRBV4-2, the J call TRBJ1-6, with D possibly TRBD1 on 5 matching bases. CDR3 length: 13 amino acids. Germline CDR1 is LGHNA and CDR2 is YNFKEQ. Trimming shortened V by 1 base and J by 11 bases, and 9 bases separated the two germline ends. This CDR3 is CASSQGGGTPLHF. The CDR3, as DNA: TGTGCCAGCAGCCAAGGGGGGGGTACACCCCTCCACTTT.

CDR3 bases: TGTGCCAGCCTTTCGGCCGGGACAGGGGCCCACGAGCAGTACTTC. Protein sequence: CASLSAGTGAHEQYF. The rearrangement uses TRBV28 and TRBJ2-7, with TRBD1 identical over 10 bases. The germline CDR1 and CDR2 sequences are MDHEN and SYDVKM. This CDR3 region has 15 residues. The ends lost 8 bases at V and 5 bases at J; junction bases unmatched: 12.

The chain joins TRBV9 to TRBJ1-3; no reliable D call. CDR1 SGDLS and CDR2 YYNGEE come from the germline V gene. This CDR3 spans 16 amino acids. V lost 2 bases and J lost 0, with 12 bases in between. In DNA, the CDR3 is TGTGCCAGCAGCGTCGGTAGCTCTAACTCTGGAAACACCATATATTTT. Protein sequence: CASSVGSSNSGNTIYF.

This clone has just one count. The chain links TRBV10-3 to TRBJ2-3; the match to TRBD2 covers 7 bases. The junction had 11 bases not matched to a gene; V was cut back by 0 bases and J by 2 bases. The germline V gene encodes CDR1 ENHRY and CDR2 SYGVKD. This CDR3 contains 18 residues. CDR3 nucleotide sequence: TGTGCCATCAGTGAGTCGGCGGCGAGCGGGGTTTCCACAGATACGCAGTATTTT. It yields the protein CAISESAASGVSTDTQYF.

The chain employs TRBV10-2 and TRBJ1-1; a weak D match, TRBD1 (5 bases). The V end was cut by 1 base, the J end by 1 base, with 7 bases between. Germline CDR1 WSHSY, CDR2 SAAADI. This CDR3 has 14 amino acids. The CDR3 DNA sequence: TGCGCCAGCAGTGAGTGGGGCGCGAACACTGAAGCTTTCTTT. It specifies CASSEWGANTEAFF.

V and J are TRBV29-1 and TRBJ1-3, with unresolved D. Germline V gene lookup returns CDR1 SQVTM and CDR2 ANQGSEA. The CDR3 consists of 13 residues. The V gene lost 4 bases and the J gene lost 0 bases, with 7 bases spanning the gap. CDR3 in DNA: TGCAGCGTTGCCATCGGCTCTGGAAACACCATATATTTT. Translating gives CSVAIGSGNTIYF.

CDR3 amino acids: CASSLDTPYEQYF. The DNA of the CDR3 is TGTGCCAGTAGTCTGGACACCCCCTACGAGCAGTACTTC. The V call is TRBV19, the J call TRBJ2-7; D perhaps matches TRBD1 (5 bases). Germline V gene lookup returns CDR1 LNHDA and CDR2 SQIVND (reference sequence). The ends were cut back, 5 bases at V and 2 bases at J, with 10 bases in the middle. The CDR3 has 13 residues.

The V gene is TRBV15, the J gene TRBJ2-3, with a tentative D call TRBD2 (6 bases). Germline V gives CDR1 LNHNV, CDR2 YYDKDF (reference sequence). Trimming took off 1 base at V and 2 bases at J, with 10 bases between the two ends. The CDR3 extends over 15 amino acids. Here the CDR3 DNA reads TGTGCCACCAGCAGAGGGCGGGGAGTCACAGATACGCAGTATTTT. The encoded protein is CATSRGRGVTDTQYF.

J is TRBJ1-6 and V is TRBV2; tentative D call: TRBD1 (6 bases). This CDR3 has 11 residues. Trimming took off 6 bases at V and 9 bases at J, with 6 bases between the two ends. CDR1 and CDR2 (germline): SNHLY, FYNNEI. The CDR3 DNA reads as TGTGCCAGCAGAGGGGGTTCACCCCTCCACTTT. This gives the protein CASRGGSPLHF.

This chain joins TRBV18 and TRBJ1-6; a weak D match, TRBD1 (5 bases). Germline V gene sequence: CDR1 KGHSH, CDR2 LQKENI. The CDR3 contains 13 residues. Trimming removed 0 bases from V and 10 bases from J, with 7 bases in between. This CDR3 is CASSPPGQSPLHF. CDR3 bases: TGTGCCAGCTCACCACCGGGGCAATCACCCCTCCACTTT.